This T cell receptor (beta chain) was retrieved from a study of shared clonotypes between healthy human individuals (dated by TCRdb to the early 2020s). General notes on the study: The cohort comprised two women and a few men aged 18 to 49 years. To increase sequencing depth and limit assay-specific biases, different laboratories used diverse techniques to prepare libraries and sequence TCR repertoires. Blood TCR repertoires of five healthy adults were deeply sequenced to estimate repertoire size and the extent of clonotype sharing between individuals. Between about 0.9 and 8.9 billion PBMCs per donor were obtained by leukapheresis. For each donor, three plates each were used for CD4 naive and CD4 memory, two plates were used for CD8 naive, and one plate was used for CD8 memory. Broad study findings and their caveats: Sampling was restricted to blood, and TCR repertoires in tissues likely differ from the TCR repertoires found in blood. Larger estimated clonotype richness was generally found for naive subsets than for memory subsets. Even with the large sequencing depth, rarefaction of the sorted-subset datasets indicated that sequencing was incomplete. Pairwise subsampling led to the expectation that sequencing depth would affect the degree of clonotype sharing among donors. Clonotypes shared by all four sorted-subset donors showed higher generation probabilities than non-shared clonotypes. Sharing across a handful of donors was observed for around 5% of naive CD4, around 3.5% of naive CD8, about 2.5% of memory CD4, and roughly 0.4% of memory CD8 clonotypes. The genetic and exposure-history diversity represented was limited by the small number of donors.

Including the terminal cysteine and phenylalanine, the CDR3 comprises 15 residues. The read is trimmed to its CDR3 DNA, 45 bases read in frame from base 1. Reading the germline V gene (reference sequence) gives CDR1 SGHKS and CDR2 YYEKEE. Trimming at the junction amounts to 3 bases on V and 3 bases on J, and the germline ends lie 15 bases apart. In regard to this clone: Its antigen is currently not known. Base qualities are not at hand, and no much larger clone is one base apart.

Using the deep immunoSEQ assay, multiplex PCR amplified TCR CDR3 regions from genomic DNA. For each cell subset, the extracted genomic DNA was distributed evenly across all wells of several immunoSEQ 96-well plates, and each plate served as one replicate. Each replicate PCR for sorted subsets received around 200 ng genomic DNA, equal to 28,000 or so T cell genomes. Purified libraries were measured with a Qubit 3.0 fluorometer, size-checked on a Bioanalyzer 2100, and measured again with the KAPA Library Quantification kit. Every immunoSEQ 96-well plate was sequenced on a dedicated single-read 150-cycle Illumina NextSeq 550 flow cell. In the authors' own workflow: The immunoSEQ output contained only junctional sequences without quality scores, so filtering could not match that applied to full-length reads. To assign V/J genes and CDR3, sequences were annotated against IMGT germline references using PyIR, a Python wrapper for IgBLAST v1.9. Reads with weak V/J assignments (E-value above 1e-6), missing CDR3, stop codons, out-of-frame junctions, or ambiguous translated residues were removed. V3J clonotypes were defined as sequences sharing an identical inferred V gene, J gene, and CDR3 amino acid sequence. The percentage overlap between two repertoires was calculated by dividing the number of shared unique clonotypes by the size of the smaller repertoire. RTK rarefaction, the Chao1 estimator, and Recon v2.1 estimates of unobserved clonotypes were used to assess repertoire richness. For all TCRbeta clonotypes obtained by the gDNA method from four donors, generation probabilities were computed with OLGA. This immuneACCESS table, as held by TCRdb, lists in-frame sequences with V and J called but not all clones. Of the missing ones, under half trace to an unresolved V gene in checked studies; the others have no known cause. V, J and clone size are those of that table, while D and trimming were read from the DNA. This sample is represented by 1.5 million to 2.5 million clones; about 94% of them were singletons. The ten largest clonotypes hold 1.2% of the sample.

CD8 naive samples were CD45RO-negative cells positively selected for CCR7, giving a CD45RA+CCR7+ population that excluded TemRA cells. Healthy HIV-negative adults with no recently reported acute infections or vaccinations were included as donors. Every donor was a Caucasian adult living in Nashville, Tennessee, USA. Blood was obtained by leukapheresis, after which PBMCs were separated by Ficoll-Histopaque density gradient centrifugation and cryopreserved in liquid nitrogen vapor phase. Analytical flow cytometry was used to check the purity and quantity of every magnetically sorted T cell population. Genomic DNA was isolated from every sorted fraction and measured by UV absorbance on a Nanodrop 2000c.

In this chain, TRBV5-5 is recombined with TRBJ1-1, with TRBD1 as a weak D call on 5 bases. The clonotype was recovered from a man aged 18 to 35 in good health. Sequenced material: naive CD8+ T cells sorted from blood. The cell subset or site label, read with the paper, signifies: CD45RA+CCR7+. The bases read TGTGCCAGCAGCTCGATAGAGGGGTACGACACTGAAGCTTTCTTT. Translated, this is CASSSIEGYDTEAFF.